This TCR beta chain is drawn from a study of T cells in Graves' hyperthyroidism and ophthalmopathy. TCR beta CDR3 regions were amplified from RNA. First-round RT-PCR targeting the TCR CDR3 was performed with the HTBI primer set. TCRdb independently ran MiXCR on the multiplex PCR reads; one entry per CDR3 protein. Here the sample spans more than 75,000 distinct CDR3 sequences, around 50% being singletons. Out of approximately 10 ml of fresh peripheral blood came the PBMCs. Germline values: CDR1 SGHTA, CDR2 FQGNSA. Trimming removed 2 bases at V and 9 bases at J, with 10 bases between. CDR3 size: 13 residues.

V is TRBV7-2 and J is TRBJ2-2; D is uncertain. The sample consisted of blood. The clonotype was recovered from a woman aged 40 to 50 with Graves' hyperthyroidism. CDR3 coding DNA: TGTGCCAGCAGCTTAATAGGGCACTGGGAGCTGTTTTTT. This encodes CASSLIGHWELFF.